A few counts support the clone carrying this TCR beta chain. TCRdb ran MiXCR on the 5' RACE reads and lists one entry per CDR3 protein. The repertoire has approximately 90,000 distinct CDR3 sequences, roughly 12% of them found once; the top ten carry approximately 4%. The data stem from a study of early T cells in non-severe SARS-CoV-2 infection. CDR1 is LGHDT and CDR2 is YNNKEL in the germline V gene (reference sequence). V shed 1 base and J shed 4 bases, with 9 bases lying between them. This CDR3 spans 14 amino acids. Source: whole blood, taken at baseline. The source is an adult who was a healthcare worker with PCR-confirmed SARS-CoV-2 infection or an uninfected control (not recorded which). The chain recombines TRBV3-1 with TRBJ2-3; D remains ambiguous. DNA for the CDR3: TGTGCCAGCAGCCAAGCCCTAGAAGCAGATACGCAGTATTTT. Amino acids: CASSQALEADTQYF.